Presented here are 13 T cell receptor beta chains from one specimen sequenced in a study of T-cell memory formation after mild COVID-19. TCRdb passed the 5' RACE reads through MiXCR, listing each CDR3 protein once. The data show 140,000 to 150,000 distinct CDR3 sequences, 20% to 25% seen once. The material sequenced was PBMCs or a T cell subset sorted from them (not recorded which). All receptors come from an adult woman who had mild COVID-19 (a few samples of this study predate the infection). Cell type and time point are not known.

V and J are TRBV7-6 and TRBJ2-5; D is possibly TRBD1 or TRBD2 (5 bases each). Germline loops: CDR1 SGHVS, CDR2 FNYEAQ. The length of the CDR3 is 14 residues. V was pared by 4 bases and J by 2 bases, with 11 bases between. CDR3 in DNA: TGTGCCAGCAGCTCCCCCTGGGGGCAAGAGACCCAGTACTTC. This codes for CASSSPWGQETQYF.

This clonotype was detected only a few times. J is TRBJ2-3 and V is TRBV7-9; tentative D call: TRBD1 (6 bases). Germline loops: CDR1 SEHNR, CDR2 FQNEAQ (reference sequence). V was pared by 3 bases and J by 5 bases, with 12 bases between. The CDR3 has 14 amino acids. The CDR3: CASSFGRGRDTQYF. CDR3 nucleotide sequence: TGTGCCAGCAGCTTTGGCAGGGGCAGAGATACGCAGTATTTT.

The table lists this clonotype with a few counts. The rearrangement links TRBV9 to TRBJ2-1; TRBD2 aligns across 9 bases. Germline V gives CDR1 SGDLS, CDR2 YYNGEE. This CDR3 is built from 17 residues. V lost 5 bases, J lost 8 bases, and 17 bases stayed unmatched. The CDR3 bases are TGTGCCAGCAGGGAGGAGCCTGGCGGGAGGGCCGAGGATGAGCAGTTCTTC. It translates to CASREEPGGRAEDEQFF.

The V gene is TRBV15, the J gene TRBJ2-2, with a weak D call TRBD2 (5 bases). Germline CDR1 LNHNV, CDR2 YYDKDF (reference sequence). CDR3 length: 14 amino acids. Trimming took 4 bases from V and 1 from J, leaving 7 bases between them. CDR3 protein: CATSTSGNTGELFF. The CDR3 bases are TGTGCCACCAGCACCAGCGGGAACACCGGGGAGCTGTTTTTT.

The chain carries TRBV6-5 and TRBJ1-6, with D perhaps matching TRBD1 (6 bases). Germline V gene sequence: CDR1 MNHEY, CDR2 SVGAGI. The CDR3 covers 15 residues. V was clipped by 0 bases and J by 10 bases, with 13 bases between them. The CDR3 DNA reads as TGTGCCAGCAGTTACTCGGACAGCAGGGGCTCACCCCTCCACTTT. As protein: CASSYSDSRGSPLHF.

The chain carries TRBV6-1 and TRBJ2-7; D uncertain. Trimming took off 4 bases at V and 0 bases at J, with 19 bases between the two ends. The CDR3 loop spans 17 amino acids. CDR1 and CDR2 from the germline V gene are MNHNS and SASEGT. The CDR3 loop reads CASSGWVRTGTSYEQYF. The CDR3 DNA reads TGTGCCAGCAGTGGCTGGGTGCGAACGGGCACCTCCTACGAGCAGTACTTC.

This clonotype was observed a single time. The chain has TRBV30 and TRBJ2-1, with 9 bases aligning to TRBD2. Germline V lookup: CDR1 GTSNPN, CDR2 SVGIG (reference sequence). This CDR3 has 14 residues. Trimming at V came to 5 bases and at J to 8 bases, leaving 10 bases not matched to a gene. CDR3 nucleotide sequence: TGTGCCTGGTCCGGACGCGGGAGGGTCCATGAGCAGTTCTTC. Residues: CAWSGRGRVHEQFF.

This clonotype was detected a few times. The chain carries TRBV12-5 and TRBJ2-5; 10 bases are a match to TRBD1. CDR3 length: 15 residues. V lost 4 bases, J lost 3 bases, and 5 bases stayed unmatched. Looked up from germline, CDR1 is LGHNT and CDR2 is FRNRAP. CDR3 sequence reads: CASGSPGTGEETQYF. For the CDR3, the DNA is TGTGCTAGTGGTTCCCCTGGGACAGGGGAAGAGACCCAGTACTTC.

The V call is TRBV29-1, the J call TRBJ2-5; D is undetermined. The germline gives CDR1 SQVTM, CDR2 ANQGSEA. CDR3 length: 10 amino acids. Here the CDR3 reads CSMVLETQYF. For the CDR3, the DNA is TGCAGTATGGTGTTGGAGACCCAGTACTTC.

The gene calls are TRBV5-6 and TRBJ1-2, with D hard to call. V shed 2 bases and J shed 3 bases, with 11 bases lying between them. Germline V gives CDR1 SGHDT, CDR2 YYEEEE. This CDR3 has 14 residues. In DNA form, the CDR3 reads TGTGCCAGCAGCTTATTTGGGGAGGACTATGGCTACACCTTC. Protein: CASSLFGEDYGYTF.

This clonotype was observed a handful of times. V gene TRBV7-8 combines with J gene TRBJ2-3; 9 bases map to TRBD2. The CDR3 spans 14 residues. The J segment lost 4 bases and the V segment lost 5 bases, leaving 4 bases of the junction unmatched. The germline CDR1 and CDR2 sequences are SGHVS and FQNEAQ. The CDR3 region is CASSPSGDADTQYF. In nucleotides, the CDR3 is TGTGCCAGCAGCCCTAGCGGGGACGCAGATACGCAGTATTTT.

The V call is TRBV11-2, the J call TRBJ2-5, with 8 bases matching TRBD2. This CDR3 is built from 15 residues. Germline V gene data show CDR1 as SGHAT and CDR2 as FQNNGV. Trimming cost V 5 bases and J 0 bases; bases outside gene matches: 5. In DNA form, the CDR3 reads TGTGCCAGCAGCCTTAGCGGGGCGTACCAAGAGACCCAGTACTTC. Translation gives CASSLSGAYQETQYF.

This clonotype was observed once. The chain carries TRBV10-3 and TRBJ2-2; no definite D call. V was trimmed by 10 bases and J by 8 bases, leaving 8 bases between them. This CDR3 contains 10 residues. Germline-derived CDR1 and CDR2 are ENHRY and SYGVKD. CDR3 sequence: CATLGGELFF. The CDR3 DNA is TGTGCCACCCTTGGGGGGGAGCTGTTTTTT.